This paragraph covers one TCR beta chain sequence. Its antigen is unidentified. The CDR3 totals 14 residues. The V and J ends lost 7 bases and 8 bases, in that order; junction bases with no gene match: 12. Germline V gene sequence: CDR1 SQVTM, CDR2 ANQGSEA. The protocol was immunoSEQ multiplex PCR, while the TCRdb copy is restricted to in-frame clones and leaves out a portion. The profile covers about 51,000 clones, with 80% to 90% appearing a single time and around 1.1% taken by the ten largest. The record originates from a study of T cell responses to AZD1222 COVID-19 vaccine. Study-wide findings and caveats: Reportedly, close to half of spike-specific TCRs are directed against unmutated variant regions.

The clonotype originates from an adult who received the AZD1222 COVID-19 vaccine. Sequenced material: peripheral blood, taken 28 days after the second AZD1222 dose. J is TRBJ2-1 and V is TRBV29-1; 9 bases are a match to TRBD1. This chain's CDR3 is CSGRRDRVTHEQFF. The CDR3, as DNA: TGCAGCGGGAGGAGGGACAGGGTGACACATGAGCAGTTCTTC.